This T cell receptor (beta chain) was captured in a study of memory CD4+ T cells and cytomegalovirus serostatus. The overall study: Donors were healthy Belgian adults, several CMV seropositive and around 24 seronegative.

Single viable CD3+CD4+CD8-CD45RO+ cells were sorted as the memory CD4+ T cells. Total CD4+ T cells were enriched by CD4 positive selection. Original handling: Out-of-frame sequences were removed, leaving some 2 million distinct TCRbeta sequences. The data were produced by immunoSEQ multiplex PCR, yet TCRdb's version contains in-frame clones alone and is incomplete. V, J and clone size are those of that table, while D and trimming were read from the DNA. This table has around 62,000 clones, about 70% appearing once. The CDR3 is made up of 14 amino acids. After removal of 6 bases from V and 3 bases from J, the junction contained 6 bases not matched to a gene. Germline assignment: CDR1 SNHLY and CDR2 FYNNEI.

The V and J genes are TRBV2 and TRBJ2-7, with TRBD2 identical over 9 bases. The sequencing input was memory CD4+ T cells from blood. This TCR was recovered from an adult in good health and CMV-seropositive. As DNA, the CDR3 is TGTGCCAGCAGGGTAGCGGGGGCGGGCTACGAGCAGTACTTC. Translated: CASRVAGAGYEQYF.